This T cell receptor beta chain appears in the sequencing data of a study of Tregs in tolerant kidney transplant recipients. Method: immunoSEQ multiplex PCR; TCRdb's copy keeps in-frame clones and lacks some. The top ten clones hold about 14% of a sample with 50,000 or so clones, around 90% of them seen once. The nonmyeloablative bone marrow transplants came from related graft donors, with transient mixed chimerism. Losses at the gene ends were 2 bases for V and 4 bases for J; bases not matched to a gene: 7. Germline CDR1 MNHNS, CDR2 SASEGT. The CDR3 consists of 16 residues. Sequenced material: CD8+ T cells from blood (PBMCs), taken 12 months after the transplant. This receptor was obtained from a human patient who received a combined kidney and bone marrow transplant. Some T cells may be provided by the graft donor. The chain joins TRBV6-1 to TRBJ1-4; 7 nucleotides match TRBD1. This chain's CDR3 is CASSERRTGLNEKLFF. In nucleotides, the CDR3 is TGTGCCAGCAGTGAAAGGAGGACAGGCCTTAATGAAAAACTGTTTTTT.